Ten or more counts support the clone carrying this TCR beta chain. Antigen: not known. The germline V gene encodes CDR1 MNHNY and CDR2 SVGAGI (reference sequence). The CDR3 consists of 15 residues. Losses at the gene ends were 1 base for V and 6 bases for J; bases not matched to a gene: 1. An equimolar mix of two oligonucleotides served as the beta constant-region primer for TRBC1 and TRBC2. The cDNA 3' end received a ligated single-stranded oligonucleotide carrying the SP2 primer and a 12-nucleotide UMI. TCRdb ran MiXCR on the UMI-ligation and nested PCR reads and lists one entry per CDR3 protein. The profile shows around 90,000 distinct CDR3 sequences, over 7% of them singletons. The entry originates in a study of naive and memory T cell subsets. Findings and caveats of the study: Between naive and memory subsets, TCR abundance power law exponents differed.

The source material was central memory CD4+ T cells from blood. The chain employs TRBV6-6 and TRBJ1-5; 12 bases map to TRBD1. This receptor was identified in a human donor in good health. The CDR3 reads CASSYWGQGAQPQHF. CDR3 nucleotide sequence: TGTGCCAGCAGTTACTGGGGACAGGGGGCTCAGCCCCAGCATTTT.